The rows below give T cell receptor beta chains drawn from one sample of a study of shared T cell receptors in the human thymus. Clones were read by immunoSEQ multiplex PCR, and TCRdb kept only the in-frame ones, dropping some. The sample includes more than 550,000 clones, 80% to 90% of them seen just once. The sample was also linked to a second study, of human thymus T cells.

The sample taken for sequencing was thymocytes. Every receptor here comes from a boy under three years old with a congenital heart defect. Each CDR3 is given with its conserved first and last residue. The D gene is left open where the match is weak. Rows give clone size only sometimes, using once, few, many, or a class for an expanded clone.

clone size | J gene | V gene | D gene | CDR3 protein | CDR3 DNA
NA | TRBJ1-5 | TRBV12-5 | NA | CASGLSPGSGLDSNQPQHF | TGTGCTAGTGGTTTGTCCCCTGGGTCAGGACTCGATAGCAATCAGCCCCAGCATTTT
NA | TRBJ2-7 | TRBV10-1 | NA | CASSEGGGINYEQYF | TGCGCCAGCAGTGAGGGTGGCGGGATCAACTACGAGCAGTACTTC
NA | TRBJ2-5 | TRBV18 | NA | CASSRRRATKQETQYF | TGTGCCAGCTCACGAAGGCGGGCGACAAAGCAAGAGACCCAGTACTTC
NA | TRBJ2-7 | TRBV6-1 | NA | CASETNTYEQYF | TGTGCCAGCGAGACTAACACCTACGAGCAGTACTTC
NA | TRBJ1-3 | TRBV28 | NA | CATIAPDSGNTIYF | TGTGCCACCATAGCCCCAGACTCTGGAAACACCATATATTTT
NA | TRBJ2-3 | TRBV7-9 | TRBD2 | CASGLAGEDTQYF | TGTGCCAGCGGATTAGCGGGAGAAGATACGCAGTATTTT
NA | TRBJ2-7 | TRBV9 | TRBD1 | CASRHRDRGYEQYF | TGTGCCAGCAGACACCGGGACAGGGGCTACGAGCAGTACTTC
NA | TRBJ2-7 | TRBV28 | TRBD2 | CASRPPEASGRSYEQYF | TGTGCCAGCAGACCCCCAGAGGCTAGCGGGAGGAGTTACGAGCAGTACTTC
NA | TRBJ1-2 | TRBV29-1 | NA | CSVPTGWYGYTF | TGCAGCGTTCCCACAGGATGGTATGGCTACACCTTC
once | TRBJ2-1 | TRBV9 | NA | CASSETPSRIEQFF | TGTGCCAGCAGCGAAACCCCTAGCAGGATTGAGCAGTTCTTC
NA | TRBJ1-5 | TRBV4-3 | NA | CASSHGQSNQPQHF | TGCGCCAGCAGCCACGGACAGAGCAATCAGCCCCAGCATTTT
NA | TRBJ2-1 | TRBV27 | NA | CASSLLRGRLSSYNEQFF | TGTGCCAGCAGTTTATTACGCGGGCGGTTAAGCTCCTACAATGAGCAGTTCTTC
NA | TRBJ1-1 | TRBV2 | NA | CASSEQAGSTEAFF | TGTGCCAGCAGTGAACAGGCCGGCAGCACTGAAGCTTTCTTT
NA | TRBJ1-4 | TRBV18 | TRBD1 | CASSFRDRDGKLFF | TGTGCCAGCTCATTCCGGGACAGGGATGGAAAACTGTTTTTT
NA | TRBJ1-2 | TRBV18 | TRBD1 | CASSPPIDTLGQSPANYGYTF | TGTGCCAGCTCACCACCGATCGATACTTTGGGACAGTCACCCGCTAACTATGGCTACACCTTC
NA | TRBJ1-5 | TRBV4-1 | TRBD1 | CASSQDKGEGQDGPSNQPQHF | TGCGCCAGCAGCCAAGATAAGGGCGAGGGACAGGACGGGCCGAGCAATCAGCCCCAGCATTTT
NA | TRBJ1-1 | TRBV6-5 | TRBD1 | CASVGQPNTEAFF | TGTGCCAGCGTGGGACAGCCTAACACTGAAGCTTTCTTT
NA | TRBJ1-5 | TRBV19 | TRBD1 | CASKDRKGGQPQHF | TGTGCCAGTAAGGACAGGAAGGGAGGTCAGCCCCAGCATTTT
NA | TRBJ1-5 | TRBV12-5 | NA | CASGLPRSGQAQPQHF | TGTGCTAGTGGTTTGCCCCGATCAGGGCAGGCGCAGCCCCAGCATTTT
NA | TRBJ2-1 | TRBV4-1 | TRBD2 | CASSLRLAGAYNEQFF | TGCGCCAGCAGCCTTAGACTAGCGGGGGCCTACAATGAGCAGTTCTTC
NA | TRBJ2-1 | TRBV28 | TRBD2 | CASSPRLAGSSYNEQFF | TGTGCCAGCAGTCCCCGACTAGCGGGGAGCTCCTACAATGAGCAGTTCTTC
NA | TRBJ2-5 | TRBV4-3 | NA | CASSQDPCRETQYF | TGCGCCAGCAGCCAAGACCCGTGTCGGGAGACCCAGTACTTC
NA | TRBJ2-6 | TRBV28 | NA | CASSRINRAMGIWANVLTF | TGTGCCAGCAGCCGCATCAACAGGGCAATGGGGATCTGGGCCAACGTCCTGACTTTC
NA | TRBJ2-7 | TRBV5-1 | NA | CASSLEQGALYEQYF | TGCGCCAGCAGCTTGGAACAGGGAGCTTTATACGAGCAGTACTTC
NA | TRBJ2-1 | TRBV5-4 | NA | CASSSTPSDNEQFF | TGTGCCAGCAGCTCAACCCCCTCGGACAATGAGCAGTTCTTC
few | TRBJ2-7 | TRBV10-3 | TRBD1 | CAIREGQGASYEQYF | TGTGCCATCAGGGAGGGACAGGGGGCCTCCTACGAGCAGTACTTC
NA | TRBJ2-7 | TRBV28 | TRBD2 | CASRGLAGGVRYEQYF | TGTGCCAGCAGGGGACTAGCGGGGGGGGTCCGCTACGAGCAGTACTTC
NA | TRBJ2-7 | TRBV5-1 | TRBD2 | CASSLGLAASYEQYF | TGCGCCAGCAGCTTAGGACTAGCGGCCTCCTACGAGCAGTACTTC
few | TRBJ2-1 | TRBV4-3 | NA | CASSQIGRGYNEQFF | TGCGCCAGCAGCCAAATCGGCAGGGGCTACAATGAGCAGTTCTTC
NA | TRBJ1-1 | TRBV29-1 | NA | CSVAGLREGYTEAFF | TGCAGCGTTGCAGGACTCAGGGAGGGGTACACTGAAGCTTTCTTT
few | TRBJ1-4 | TRBV19 | NA | CASSRREKLFF | TGTGCCAGTAGTCGGCGGGAAAAACTGTTTTTT
NA | TRBJ2-7 | TRBV28 | NA | CASSPRAPTNEQYF | TGTGCCAGCAGTCCCAGGGCCCCTACGAACGAGCAGTACTTC
NA | TRBJ1-2 | TRBV19 | TRBD1 | CASSNLHDPSDRGDGYTF | TGTGCCAGTAGTAACCTACATGACCCTTCGGACAGGGGAGATGGCTACACCTTC
NA | TRBJ2-7 | TRBV28 | TRBD1 | CASSHGTGREYEQYF | TGTGCCAGCAGCCACGGGACAGGGAGGGAATACGAGCAGTACTTC
NA | TRBJ1-2 | TRBV10-2 | NA | CASSMGQQGANYGYTF | TGCGCCAGCAGTATGGGCCAACAGGGAGCGAACTATGGCTACACCTTC
once | TRBJ2-7 | TRBV28 | NA | CASTRRGLRKNYEQYF | TGTGCCAGCACCCGACGAGGACTTCGAAAAAACTACGAGCAGTACTTC
NA | TRBJ2-1 | TRBV4-2 | TRBD1 | CASSQDSNGTGKFF | TGTGCCAGCAGCCAAGATTCTAATGGGACAGGGAAGTTCTTC
NA | TRBJ2-1 | TRBV25-1 | TRBD2 | CASSIAGGPNEQFF | TGTGCCAGCAGTATAGCGGGAGGGCCCAATGAGCAGTTCTTC
NA | TRBJ1-5 | TRBV28 | NA | CASTQGLTHYSNQPQHF | TGTGCCAGCACCCAGGGTTTGACCCATTATAGCAATCAGCCCCAGCATTTT
NA | TRBJ1-2 | TRBV11-2 | NA | CASSPAVLLAFYGYTF | TGTGCCAGCAGCCCCGCGGTGTTGTTGGCTTTCTATGGCTACACCTTC
once | TRBJ1-1 | TRBV19 | NA | CASKQGRELDEAFF | TGTGCCAGTAAGCAGGGGCGCGAACTCGATGAAGCTTTCTTT
NA | TRBJ2-5 | TRBV29-1 | TRBD1 | CSALEGTVTRETQYF | TGCAGCGCCCTCGAGGGGACAGTGACAAGGGAGACCCAGTACTTC
NA | TRBJ1-5 | TRBV14 | TRBD1 | CASSQGGGDQPQHF | TGTGCCAGCAGCCAAGGAGGGGGCGATCAGCCCCAGCATTTT
few | TRBJ1-5 | TRBV6-6 | NA | CASNRGDQPQHF | TGTGCCTCGAACCGGGGAGATCAGCCCCAGCATTTT
NA | TRBJ2-1 | TRBV14 | TRBD1 | CASSQGFKGQIEFF | TGTGCCAGCAGCCAAGGTTTTAAGGGACAGATTGAGTTCTTC
few | TRBJ2-3 | TRBV11-2 | NA | CASSRTSRDTQYF | TGTGCCAGCAGTCGGACTTCACGAGATACGCAGTATTTT
NA | TRBJ2-7 | TRBV5-1 | TRBD2 | CASSLREGSREQYF | TGCGCCAGCAGCCTCCGGGAGGGCTCCAGGGAGCAGTACTTC
NA | TRBJ2-3 | TRBV28 | TRBD2 | CASTAIGSGASTDTQYF | TGTGCCAGCACCGCGATCGGTAGCGGGGCTAGCACAGATACGCAGTATTTT
NA | TRBJ1-2 | TRBV7-9 | NA | CASSLSAGRNYGYTF | TGTGCCAGCAGCTTATCGGCGGGGAGGAACTATGGCTACACCTTC
once | TRBJ2-7 | TRBV6-1 | NA | CACPGGGAEEQYF | TGTGCCTGCCCCGGAGGAGGGGCGGAAGAGCAGTACTTC
NA | TRBJ1-5 | TRBV15 | TRBD1 | CATSRGVGKGANQPQHF | TGTGCCACCAGCAGAGGGGTAGGGAAGGGGGCCAATCAGCCCCAGCATTTT
NA | TRBJ2-1 | TRBV7-9 | TRBD2 | CASSCLAGDYNGEQFF | TGTGCCAGCAGCTGTCTAGCGGGGGACTACAATGGTGAGCAGTTCTTC
NA | TRBJ2-7 | TRBV20-1 | TRBD2 | CSAETSDEQYF | TGCAGTGCTGAGACTAGCGACGAGCAGTACTTC
NA | TRBJ2-1 | TRBV4-1 | NA | CASSQKPGLNLYNEQFF | TGCGCCAGCAGCCAAAAACCGGGACTCAATCTTTACAATGAGCAGTTCTTC
NA | TRBJ1-6 | TRBV6-5 | NA | CASSPTYNSPLHF | TGTGCCAGCAGCCCTACCTATAATTCACCCCTCCACTTT
few | TRBJ2-3 | TRBV29-1 | TRBD2 | CSVDLAGVLTDTQYF | TGCAGCGTTGATCTAGCGGGAGTTCTCACAGATACGCAGTATTTT
NA | TRBJ2-1 | TRBV28 | TRBD2 | CASSLLAGTDEQFF | TGTGCCAGCAGTCTCCTAGCGGGGACGGATGAGCAGTTCTTC
NA | TRBJ2-7 | TRBV4-1 | NA | CASSQVGGGPPYEQYF | TGCGCCAGCAGCCAAGTAGGGGGAGGGCCCCCTTACGAGCAGTACTTC
once | TRBJ2-5 | TRBV14 | NA | CASSPGDRYQETQYF | TGTGCCAGCAGCCCAGGAGACAGGTATCAAGAGACCCAGTACTTC
NA | TRBJ2-7 | TRBV13 | TRBD1 | CASSGQQGARYEQYF | TGTGCCAGCAGCGGGCAACAGGGGGCAAGGTACGAGCAGTACTTC